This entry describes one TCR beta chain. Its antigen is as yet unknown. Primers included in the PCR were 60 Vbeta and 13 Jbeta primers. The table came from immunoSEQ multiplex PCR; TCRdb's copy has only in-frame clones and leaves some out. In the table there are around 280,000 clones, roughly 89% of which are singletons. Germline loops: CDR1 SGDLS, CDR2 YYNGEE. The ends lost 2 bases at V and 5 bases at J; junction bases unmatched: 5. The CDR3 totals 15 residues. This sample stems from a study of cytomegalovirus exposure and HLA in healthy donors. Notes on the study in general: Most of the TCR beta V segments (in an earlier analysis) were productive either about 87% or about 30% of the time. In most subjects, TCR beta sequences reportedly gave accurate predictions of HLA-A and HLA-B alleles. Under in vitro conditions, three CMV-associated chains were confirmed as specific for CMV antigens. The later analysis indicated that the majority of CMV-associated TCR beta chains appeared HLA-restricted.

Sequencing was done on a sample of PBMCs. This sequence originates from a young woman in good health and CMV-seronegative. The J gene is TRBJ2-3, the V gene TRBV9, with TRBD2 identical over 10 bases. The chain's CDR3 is CASSVSGGALDTQYF. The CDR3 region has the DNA TGTGCCAGCAGCGTGAGCGGGGGGGCCTTAGATACGCAGTATTTT.